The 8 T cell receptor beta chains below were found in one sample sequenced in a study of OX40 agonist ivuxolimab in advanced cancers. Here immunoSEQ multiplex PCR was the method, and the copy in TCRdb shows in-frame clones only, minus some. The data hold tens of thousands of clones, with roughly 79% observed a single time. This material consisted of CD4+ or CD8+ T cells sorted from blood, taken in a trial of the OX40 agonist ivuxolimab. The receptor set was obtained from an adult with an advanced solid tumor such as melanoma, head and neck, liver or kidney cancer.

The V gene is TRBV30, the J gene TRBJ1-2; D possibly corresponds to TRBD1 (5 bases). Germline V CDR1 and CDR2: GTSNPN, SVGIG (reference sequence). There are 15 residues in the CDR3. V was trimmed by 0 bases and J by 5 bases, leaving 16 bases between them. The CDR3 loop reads CAWSVPPGRGYGYTF. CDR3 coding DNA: TGTGCCTGGAGTGTACCCCCGGGGAGGGGATATGGCTACACCTTC.

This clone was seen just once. CDR3 coding DNA: TGTGCCAGCAGCTCCCATCCGGGAACAGATACGCAGTATTTT. It translates to CASSSHPGTDTQYF. The chain links TRBV4-2 to TRBJ2-3, with a possible D match to TRBD2 (5 bases). The CDR3 is 14 residues long. The V end lost 5 bases, the J end lost 3 bases, and 12 bases lay between the germline ends. Germline V gene lookup returns CDR1 LGHNA and CDR2 YNFKEQ.

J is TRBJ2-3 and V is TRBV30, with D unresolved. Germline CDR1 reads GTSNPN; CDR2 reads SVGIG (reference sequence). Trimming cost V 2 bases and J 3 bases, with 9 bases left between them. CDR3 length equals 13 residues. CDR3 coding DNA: TGTGCCTGGAGTCCCGGAAGTACAGATACGCAGTATTTT. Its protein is CAWSPGSTDTQYF. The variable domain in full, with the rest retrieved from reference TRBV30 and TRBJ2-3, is SQTIHQWPATLVQPVGSPLSLECTVEGTSNPNLYWYRQAAGRGLQLLFYSVGIGQISSEVPQNLSASRPQDRQFILSSKKLLLSDSGFYLCAWSPGSTDTQYFGPGTRLTVL.

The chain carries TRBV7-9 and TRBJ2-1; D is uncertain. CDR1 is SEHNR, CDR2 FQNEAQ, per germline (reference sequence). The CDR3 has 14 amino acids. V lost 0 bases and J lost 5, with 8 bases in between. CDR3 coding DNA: TGTGCCAGCAGCTTAGCCTCGACCCACAATGAGCAGTTCTTC. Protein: CASSLASTHNEQFF.

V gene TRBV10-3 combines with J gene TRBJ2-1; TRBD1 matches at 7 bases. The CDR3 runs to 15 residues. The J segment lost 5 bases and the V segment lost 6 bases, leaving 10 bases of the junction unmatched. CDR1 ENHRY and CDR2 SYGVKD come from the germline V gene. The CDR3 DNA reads TGTGCCATCAGCCCTCCGACAGGGAACAACAATGAGCAGTTCTTC. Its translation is CAISPPTGNNNEQFF.

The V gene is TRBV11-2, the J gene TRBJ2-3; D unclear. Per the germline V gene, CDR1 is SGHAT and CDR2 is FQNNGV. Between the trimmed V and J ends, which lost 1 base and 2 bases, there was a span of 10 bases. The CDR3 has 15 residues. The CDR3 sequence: CASSLGAGVTDTQYF. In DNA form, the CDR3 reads TGTGCCAGCAGCTTAGGTGCTGGTGTCACAGATACGCAGTATTTT.

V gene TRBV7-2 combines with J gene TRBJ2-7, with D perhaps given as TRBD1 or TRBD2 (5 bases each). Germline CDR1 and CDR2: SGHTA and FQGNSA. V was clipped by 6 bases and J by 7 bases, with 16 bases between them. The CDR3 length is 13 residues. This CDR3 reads CASSPGTHGEQYF. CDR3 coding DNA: TGTGCCAGCAGTCCCGGGACCCACGGGGAGCAGTACTTC.

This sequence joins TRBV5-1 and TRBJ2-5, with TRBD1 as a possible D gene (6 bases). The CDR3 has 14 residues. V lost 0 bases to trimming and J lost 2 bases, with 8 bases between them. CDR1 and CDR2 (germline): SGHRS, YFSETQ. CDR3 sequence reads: CASSLGDRQETQYF. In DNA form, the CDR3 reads TGCGCCAGCAGCTTGGGCGACAGGCAAGAGACCCAGTACTTC.